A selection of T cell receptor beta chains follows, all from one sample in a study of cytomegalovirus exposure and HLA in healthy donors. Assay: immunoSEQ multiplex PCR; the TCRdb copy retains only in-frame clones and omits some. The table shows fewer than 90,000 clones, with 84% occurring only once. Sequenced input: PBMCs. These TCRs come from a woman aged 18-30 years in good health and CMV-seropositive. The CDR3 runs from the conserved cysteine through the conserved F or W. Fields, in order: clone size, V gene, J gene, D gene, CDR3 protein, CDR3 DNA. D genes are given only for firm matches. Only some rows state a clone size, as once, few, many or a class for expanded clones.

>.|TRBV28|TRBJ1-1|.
CASSLEQEAFF
TGTGCCAGCAGTTTGGAACAGGAAGCTTTCTTT
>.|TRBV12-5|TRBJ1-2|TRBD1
CASGLASSADRGYGYTF
TGTGCTAGTGGTTTGGCCAGTTCTGCCGACAGGGGGTATGGCTACACCTTC
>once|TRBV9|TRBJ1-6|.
CASSPPAGPLHF
TGTGCCAGCAGCCCACCCGCGGGTCCCCTCCACTTT
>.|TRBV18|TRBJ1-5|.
CASSPGGGNQPQHF
TGTGCCAGCTCACCGGGGGGAGGCAATCAGCCCCAGCATTTT
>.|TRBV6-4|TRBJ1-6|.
CASRAGPGNSPLHF
TGTGCCAGCAGGGCAGGGCCAGGAAATTCACCCCTCCACTTT
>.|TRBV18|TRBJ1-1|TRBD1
CASSPPDQGGTEAFF
TGTGCCAGCTCACCACCGGACCAGGGGGGCACTGAAGCTTTCTTT
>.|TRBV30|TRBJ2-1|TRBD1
CAWSEQGYEQFF
TGTGCCTGGAGTGAACAGGGGTATGAGCAGTTCTTC
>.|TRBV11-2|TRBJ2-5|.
CASSALRNPSQETQYF
TGTGCCAGCAGCGCCCTCAGGAACCCCAGCCAAGAGACCCAGTACTTC
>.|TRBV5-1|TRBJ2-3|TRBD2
CASSGAGGPDTQYF
TGCGCCAGCAGCGGTGCGGGGGGCCCAGATACGCAGTATTTT
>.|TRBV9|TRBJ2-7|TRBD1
CASSEAQGEIYEQYF
TGTGCCAGCAGCGAGGCCCAGGGGGAAATCTACGAGCAGTACTTC
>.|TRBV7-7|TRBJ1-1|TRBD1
CASSLDRGTEAFF
TGTGCCAGCAGCTTAGACAGGGGCACTGAAGCTTTCTTT
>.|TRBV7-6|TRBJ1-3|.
CASSLEAGGFSGNTIYF
TGTGCCAGCAGCTTAGAGGCCGGAGGATTCTCTGGAAACACCATATATTTT
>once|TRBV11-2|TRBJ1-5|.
CASSLYRDQPQHF
TGTGCCAGCAGCCTTTATCGGGATCAGCCCCAGCATTTT
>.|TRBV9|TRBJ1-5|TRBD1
CANNPSGQGKHGNQPQHF
TGTGCCAACAATCCGTCAGGACAGGGAAAACATGGCAATCAGCCCCAGCATTTT
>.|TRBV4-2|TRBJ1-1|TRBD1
CASSQPTGTDNTEAFF
TGTGCCAGCAGCCAACCTACCGGGACAGATAACACTGAAGCTTTCTTT
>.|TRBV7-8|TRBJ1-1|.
CASSPPQGFGTEAFF
TGTGCCAGCAGCCCCCCGCAGGGGTTTGGCACTGAAGCTTTCTTT
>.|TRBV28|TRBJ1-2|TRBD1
CASRIQGAGGYTF
TGTGCCAGCAGGATACAGGGGGCGGGGGGCTACACCTTC
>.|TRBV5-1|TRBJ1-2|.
CASSEDSPSGTF
TGCGCCAGCAGCGAGGACAGCCCCTCGGGTACCTTC
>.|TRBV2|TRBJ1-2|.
CASVGAGVNYGYTF
TGTGCCAGCGTCGGGGCAGGGGTTAACTATGGCTACACCTTC
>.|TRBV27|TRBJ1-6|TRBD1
CASRQGGNSPLHF
TGTGCCAGTAGACAGGGAGGTAATTCACCCCTCCACTTT
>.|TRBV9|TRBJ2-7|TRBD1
CASSVGGGLTYEQYF
TGTGCCAGCAGCGTAGGAGGGGGCCTAACCTACGAGCAGTACTTC
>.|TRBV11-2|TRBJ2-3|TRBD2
CASSLDVGGIDTQYF
TGTGCCAGCAGCTTAGATGTCGGGGGGATAGATACGCAGTATTTT
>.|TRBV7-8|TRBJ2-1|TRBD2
CASSVREGLNEQFF
TGTGCCAGCAGCGTTAGGGAGGGGCTCAATGAGCAGTTCTTC
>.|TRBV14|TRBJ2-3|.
CASSRSGGVGADTQYF
TGTGCCAGCAGCCGATCCGGCGGGGTAGGGGCAGATACGCAGTATTTT
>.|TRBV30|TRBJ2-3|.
CAWSEVGGTDTQYF
TGTGCCTGGAGTGAGGTCGGGGGCACAGATACGCAGTATTTT
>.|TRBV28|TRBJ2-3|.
CASGQGTDTQYF
TGTGCCAGCGGGCAAGGAACAGATACGCAGTATTTT
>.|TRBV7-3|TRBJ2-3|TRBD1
CASSRTGAVTDTQYF
TGTGCCAGCAGCCGCACAGGGGCTGTCACAGATACGCAGTATTTT
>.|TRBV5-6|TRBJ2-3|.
CASSFGTYTDTQYF
TGTGCCAGCAGCTTCGGGACATACACAGATACGCAGTATTTT
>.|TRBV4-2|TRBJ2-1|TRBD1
CASSQDLEGATYNEQFF
TGTGCCAGCAGCCAAGATCTTGAGGGGGCCACCTACAATGAGCAGTTCTTC
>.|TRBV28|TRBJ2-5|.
CASSLTIGAQETQYF
TGTGCCAGCAGCCTAACGATAGGGGCCCAAGAGACCCAGTACTTC
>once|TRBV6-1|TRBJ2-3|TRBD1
CASRNRQGATDTQYF
TGTGCCAGCAGGAATAGACAGGGGGCCACAGATACGCAGTATTTT
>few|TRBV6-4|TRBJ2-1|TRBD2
CASSLTSGGGNEQFF
TGTGCCAGCAGTTTGACTAGCGGGGGGGGCAATGAGCAGTTCTTC
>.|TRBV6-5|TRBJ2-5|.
CASSYVPDYSETQYF
TGTGCCAGCAGTTACGTACCGGACTACTCGGAGACCCAGTACTTC
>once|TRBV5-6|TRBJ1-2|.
CASSIGGGADHYGYTF
TGTGCCAGCAGCATCGGCGGGGGGGCGGATCACTATGGCTACACCTTC
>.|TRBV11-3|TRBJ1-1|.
CARGKGKTEAFF
TGTGCCAGGGGTAAGGGGAAGACTGAAGCTTTCTTT
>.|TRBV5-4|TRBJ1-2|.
CASSLVQGIDYGYTF
TGTGCCAGCAGCTTGGTGCAGGGGATAGACTATGGCTACACCTTC
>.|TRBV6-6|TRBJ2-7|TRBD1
CASSYLGTGGYEQYF
TGTGCCAGCAGTTACCTGGGGACAGGGGGCTACGAGCAGTACTTC
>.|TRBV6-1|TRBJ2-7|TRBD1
CASSGAGQGFYEQYF
TGTGCCAGCAGTGGAGCGGGACAGGGTTTCTACGAGCAGTACTTC
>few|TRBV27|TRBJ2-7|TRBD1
CASRGQGSYEQYF
TGTGCCAGCAGGGGACAGGGCTCCTACGAGCAGTACTTC
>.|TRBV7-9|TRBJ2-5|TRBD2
CASSGLARGGETQYF
TGTGCCAGCAGCGGACTCGCGCGGGGGGGGGAGACCCAGTACTTC
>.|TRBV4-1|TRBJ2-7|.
CASSQDRSTYEQYF
TGCGCCAGCAGCCAAGATCGTAGTACTTACGAGCAGTACTTC
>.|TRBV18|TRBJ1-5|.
CASSPSREGSFNSHF
TGTGCCAGCTCACCCTCTCGGGAGGGGTCCTTTAATTCCCATTTT
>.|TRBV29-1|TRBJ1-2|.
CSVEQTNYGYTF
TGCAGCGTTGAACAAACTAACTATGGCTACACCTTC
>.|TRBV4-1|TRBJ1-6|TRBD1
CASSQPQGGNSPLHF
TGCGCCAGCAGCCAACCCCAGGGGGGTAATTCACCCCTCCACTTT
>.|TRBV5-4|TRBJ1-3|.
CASSRTLSTIYF
TGTGCCAGCAGCCGAACTTTGAGCACCATATATTTT
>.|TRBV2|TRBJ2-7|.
CASSEANSGQEQYF
TGTGCCAGCAGTGAAGCCAACAGCGGTCAAGAGCAGTACTTC
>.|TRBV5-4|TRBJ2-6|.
CASSPGGSGANVLTF
TGTGCCAGCAGCCCCGGGGGCTCTGGGGCCAACGTCCTGACTTTC
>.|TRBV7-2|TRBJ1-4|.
CASSFQGPAATNEKLFF
TGTGCCAGCAGCTTTCAGGGGCCGGCTGCAACTAATGAAAAACTGTTTTTT
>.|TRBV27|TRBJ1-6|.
CASSLGLYSPLHF
TGTGCCAGCAGTTTAGGCCTCTATTCACCCCTCCACTTT
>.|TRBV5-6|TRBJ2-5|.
CASSVRRLRETQYF
TGTGCCAGCAGCGTACGGCGCCTGAGGGAGACCCAGTACTTC
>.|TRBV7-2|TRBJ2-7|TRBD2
CASSLGLAGKAYEQYF
TGTGCCAGCAGCTTGGGACTAGCGGGAAAAGCCTACGAGCAGTACTTC
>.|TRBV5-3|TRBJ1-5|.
CARSSGQTDQPQHF
TGTGCCAGAAGCTCCGGACAGACGGATCAGCCCCAGCATTTT